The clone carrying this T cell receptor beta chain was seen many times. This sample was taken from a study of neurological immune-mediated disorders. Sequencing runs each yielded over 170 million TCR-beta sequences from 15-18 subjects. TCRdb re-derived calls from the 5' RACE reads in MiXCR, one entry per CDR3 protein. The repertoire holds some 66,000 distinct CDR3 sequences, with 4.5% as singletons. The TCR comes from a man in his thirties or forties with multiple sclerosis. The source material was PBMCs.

As DNA, the CDR3 is TGTGCCAGCAGAACACTGGGCTCCTATAATTCACCCCTCCACTTT. Its translation: CASRTLGSYNSPLHF. The rearrangement joins TRBV27 to TRBJ1-6, with D uncertain. CDR1 MNHEY and CDR2 SMNVEV come from the germline V gene (reference sequence). This CDR3 is built from 15 residues. V was cut by 6 bases and J by 0 bases, with 9 bases left in between.